The 10 T cell receptor beta chains below come from one sample, sequenced in a study of blood T cell repertoires in COVID-19. TCRdb's table, derived via immunoSEQ multiplex PCR, lists solely in-frame clones and lacks some. The sample yields roughly 120,000 clones, around 80% seen once. Material for sequencing was peripheral blood. The receptors here all came from a human donor in a cohort sampled during active or convalescent COVID-19.

The chain joins TRBV7-2 to TRBJ2-1; 10 nucleotides agree with TRBD1. The CDR3 has 16 amino acids. V lost 3 bases, J lost 5 bases, and 7 bases stayed unmatched. Germline V lookup: CDR1 SGHTA, CDR2 FQGNSA. CDR3 residues: CASSFRTGTGDNEQFF. In DNA form, the CDR3 reads TGTGCCAGCAGCTTCCGAACGGGGACAGGGGACAATGAGCAGTTCTTC.

This clone was observed a few times. The J gene is TRBJ1-1, the V gene TRBV27; 11 bases are a match to TRBD1. From germline, CDR1 is MNHEY and CDR2 SMNVEV (reference sequence). This CDR3 is 14 amino acids long. V gave up 4 bases and J gave up 11 bases; unmatched junction bases: 9. The CDR3 DNA follows: TGTGCCAGCAGTTACCACGGGACAGGGGGGAAGGCTTTCTTT. This encodes CASSYHGTGGKAFF.

V usage is TRBV3-1 (or the pseudogene TRBV3-2) and J usage is TRBJ1-2; D is perhaps TRBD1 (6 bases). CDR1 and CDR2 from the germline V gene are LGHDT and YNNKEL (reference sequence). Trimming removed 2 bases at V and 8 bases at J, with 18 bases between. The CDR3 spans 15 residues. The CDR3 sequence is CASSQLQGGERGYTF. CDR3 bases: TGTGCCAGCAGCCAATTACAGGGTGGGGAGCGAGGCTACACCTTC.

The V call is TRBV6-5, the J call TRBJ1-5; TRBD1 aligns across 8 bases. Germline loops: CDR1 MNHEY, CDR2 SVGAGI. The CDR3 has 16 residues. V gave up 1 base and J gave up 0 bases; unmatched junction bases: 2. CDR3 DNA sequence: TGTGCCAGCAGTTACTATGGACAGGGTAGCAATCAGCCCCAGCATTTT. It encodes CASSYYGQGSNQPQHF.

The DNA of the CDR3 is TGTGCCAGCAGCTATGGGGAGAGATGGGGCTACACCTTC. Translation: CASSYGERWGYTF. The chain uses TRBV7-9 and TRBJ1-2, with no clear D. This CDR3 is built from 13 residues. Germline CDR1 is SEHNR and CDR2 is FQNEAQ (reference sequence). The germline V and J ends were trimmed by 4 bases and 8 bases, with 14 bases remaining between them.

The chain is built from TRBV5-6 and TRBJ2-7; TRBD1 is a possible D gene (6 bases). V was trimmed by 4 bases and J by 3 bases, leaving 11 bases between them. CDR3 length: 13 amino acids. Per germline, CDR1 SGHDT and CDR2 YYEEEE. CDR3 sequence: CASSRDIHYEQYF. CDR3 nucleotide sequence: TGTGCCAGCAGCCGGGACATTCACTACGAGCAGTACTTC.

The chain recombines TRBV24-1 with TRBJ2-7; tentative D call: TRBD2 (5 bases). V shed 3 bases and J shed 1 base, with 9 bases lying between them. The CDR3 has 14 amino acids. Germline CDR1 reads KGHDR; CDR2 reads SFDVKD. The CDR3 bases are TGTGCCACCAGTGATCCGGGGATATCCTACGAGCAGTACTTC. Its translation: CATSDPGISYEQYF.

The J gene is TRBJ2-7, the V gene TRBV5-1, with D possibly being TRBD1 (7 bases). Trimming removed 5 bases from V and 3 bases from J, with 15 bases in between. Germline values: CDR1 SGHRS, CDR2 YFSETQ. The CDR3 extends over 14 amino acids. This CDR3 reads CASREGAFGYEQYF. The CDR3 nucleotides read TGCGCCAGCAGGGAGGGGGCGTTTGGCTACGAGCAGTACTTC.

The chain joins TRBV29-1 to TRBJ2-1, with D hard to call. Looked up from germline, CDR1 is SQVTM and CDR2 is ANQGSEA. The CDR3 extends over 12 amino acids. Trimming shortened V by 6 bases and J by 10 bases, and 16 bases separated the two germline ends. DNA for the CDR3: TGCAGCGTCACAAGTGGCACCGGGGAGCAGTTCTTC. It is translated as CSVTSGTGEQFF.

This clone was found once. V is TRBV28 and J is TRBJ2-7; the D gene is possibly TRBD1 (6 bases). This CDR3 is built from 12 residues. Germline V gene data show CDR1 as MDHEN and CDR2 as SYDVKM. V lost 4 bases and J lost 3, with 7 bases in between. The CDR3 DNA is TGTGCCAGCAGTTCAGGGGTCTACGAGCAGTACTTC. It translates to CASSSGVYEQYF.